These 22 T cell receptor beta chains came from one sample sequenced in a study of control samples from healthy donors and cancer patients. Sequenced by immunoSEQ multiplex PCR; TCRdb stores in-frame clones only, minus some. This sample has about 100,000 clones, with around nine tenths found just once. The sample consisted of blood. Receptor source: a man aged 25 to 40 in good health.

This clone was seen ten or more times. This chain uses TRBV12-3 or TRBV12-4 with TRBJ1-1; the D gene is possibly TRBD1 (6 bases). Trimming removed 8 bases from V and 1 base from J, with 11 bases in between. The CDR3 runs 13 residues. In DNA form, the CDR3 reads TGTGCCAGCGCCCAGGGGTGGAACACTGAAGCTTTCTTT. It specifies CASAQGWNTEAFF.

This CDR3 reads CASTARGATNEKLFF. The CDR3, as DNA: TGTGCCAGCACTGCCCGAGGAGCAACTAATGAAAAACTGTTTTTT. The chain links TRBV25-1 to TRBJ1-4; no clear D gene. Germline loops: CDR1 MGHDK, CDR2 SYGVNS. This CDR3 is 15 amino acids long. The germline V and J ends were trimmed by 7 bases and 0 bases, with 12 bases remaining between them.

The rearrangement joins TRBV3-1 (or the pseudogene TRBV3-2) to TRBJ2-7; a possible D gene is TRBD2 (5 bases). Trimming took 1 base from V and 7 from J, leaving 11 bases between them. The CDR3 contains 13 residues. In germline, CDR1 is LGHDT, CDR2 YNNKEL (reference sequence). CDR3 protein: CASSQVLSGEQYV. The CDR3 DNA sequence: TGTGCCAGCAGCCAAGTTTTGTCGGGAGAGCAGTACGTC.

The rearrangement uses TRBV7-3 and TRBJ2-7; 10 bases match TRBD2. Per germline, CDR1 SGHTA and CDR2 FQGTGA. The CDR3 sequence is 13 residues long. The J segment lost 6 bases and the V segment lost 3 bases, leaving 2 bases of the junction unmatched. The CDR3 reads CASSFLAGGEQYV. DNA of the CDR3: TGTGCCAGCAGCTTTTTAGCGGGGGGCGAGCAGTACGTC.

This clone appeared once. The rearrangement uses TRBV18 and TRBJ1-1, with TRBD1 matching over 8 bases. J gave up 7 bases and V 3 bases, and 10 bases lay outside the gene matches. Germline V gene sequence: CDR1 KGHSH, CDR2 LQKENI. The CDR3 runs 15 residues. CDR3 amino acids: CASSPDQDRVGEAFF. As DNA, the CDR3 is TGTGCCAGCTCACCCGATCAGGACAGGGTGGGTGAAGCTTTCTTT. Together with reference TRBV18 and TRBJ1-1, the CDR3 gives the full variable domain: NAGVMQNPRHLVRRRGQEARLRCSPMKGHSHVYWYRQLPEEGLKFMVYLQKENIIDESGMPKERFSAEFPKEGPSILRIQQVVRGDSAAYFCASSPDQDRVGEAFFGQGTRLTVV.

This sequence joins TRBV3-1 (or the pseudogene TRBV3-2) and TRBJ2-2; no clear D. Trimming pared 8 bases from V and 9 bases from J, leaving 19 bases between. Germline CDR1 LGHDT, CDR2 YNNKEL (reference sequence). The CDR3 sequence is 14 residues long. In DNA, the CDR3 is TGTGCCAGCCCATTATTCGAGTGGAAGCGGGAGCTGTTTTTT. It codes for CASPLFEWKRELFF.

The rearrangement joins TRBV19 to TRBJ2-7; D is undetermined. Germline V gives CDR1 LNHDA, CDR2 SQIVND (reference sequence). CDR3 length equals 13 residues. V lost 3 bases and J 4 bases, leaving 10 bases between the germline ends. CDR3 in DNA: TGTGCCAGTAGTATGGCCCCAGTGTACGAGCAGTACTTC. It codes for CASSMAPVYEQYF.

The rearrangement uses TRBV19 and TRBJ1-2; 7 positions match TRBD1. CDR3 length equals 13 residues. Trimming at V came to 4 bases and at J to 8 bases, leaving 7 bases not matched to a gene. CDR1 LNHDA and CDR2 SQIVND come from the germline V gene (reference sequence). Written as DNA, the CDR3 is TGTGCCAGTAGTAGAGACAGGGCGGGCGGCTACACCTTC. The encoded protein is CASSRDRAGGYTF.

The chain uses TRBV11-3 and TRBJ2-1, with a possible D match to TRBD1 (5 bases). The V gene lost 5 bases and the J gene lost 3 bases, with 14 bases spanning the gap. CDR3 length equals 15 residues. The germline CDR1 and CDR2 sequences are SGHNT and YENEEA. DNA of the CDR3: TGTGCCAGCAGCCGGACACGGCCAGGCTACAATGAGCAGTTCTTC. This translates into CASSRTRPGYNEQFF.

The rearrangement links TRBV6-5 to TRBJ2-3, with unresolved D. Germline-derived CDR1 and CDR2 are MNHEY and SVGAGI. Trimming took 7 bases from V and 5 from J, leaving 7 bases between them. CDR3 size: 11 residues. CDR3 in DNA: TGTGCCAGCATGGAAGGAGATACGCAGTATTTT. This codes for CASMEGDTQYF.

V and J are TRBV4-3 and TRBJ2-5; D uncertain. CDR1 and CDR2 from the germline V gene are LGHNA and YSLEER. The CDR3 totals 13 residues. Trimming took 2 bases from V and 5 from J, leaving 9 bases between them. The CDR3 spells CASSQRSRETQYF. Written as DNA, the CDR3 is TGCGCCAGCAGCCAAAGGAGTCGGGAGACCCAGTACTTC.

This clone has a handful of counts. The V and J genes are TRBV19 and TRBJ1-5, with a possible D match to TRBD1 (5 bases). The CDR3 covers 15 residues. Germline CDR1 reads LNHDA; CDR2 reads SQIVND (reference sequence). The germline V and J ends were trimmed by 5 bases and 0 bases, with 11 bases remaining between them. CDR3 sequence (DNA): TGTGCCAGTAGTGTCCCACAGGTTAGCAATCAGCCCCAGCATTTT. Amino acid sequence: CASSVPQVSNQPQHF.

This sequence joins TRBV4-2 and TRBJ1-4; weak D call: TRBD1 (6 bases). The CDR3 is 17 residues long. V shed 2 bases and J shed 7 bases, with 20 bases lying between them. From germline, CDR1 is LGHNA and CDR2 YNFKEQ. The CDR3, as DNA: TGTGCCAGCAGCCAATCACGAGTCGGGGGGCAATCTGAAAAACTGTTTTTT. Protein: CASSQSRVGGQSEKLFF.

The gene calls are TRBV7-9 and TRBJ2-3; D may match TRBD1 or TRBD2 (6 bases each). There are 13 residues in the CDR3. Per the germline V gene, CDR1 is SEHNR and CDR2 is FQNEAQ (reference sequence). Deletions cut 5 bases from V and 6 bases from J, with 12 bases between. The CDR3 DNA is TGTGCCAGCAGCCCTCAGGGGAGGGATACGCAGTATTTT. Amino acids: CASSPQGRDTQYF.

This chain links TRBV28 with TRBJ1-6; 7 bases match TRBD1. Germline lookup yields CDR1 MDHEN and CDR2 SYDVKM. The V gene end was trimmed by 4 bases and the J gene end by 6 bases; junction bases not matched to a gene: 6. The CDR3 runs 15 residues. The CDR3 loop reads CASSSVGQVNSPLHF. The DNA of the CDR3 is TGTGCCAGCAGTTCCGTTGGACAGGTTAATTCACCCCTCCACTTT.

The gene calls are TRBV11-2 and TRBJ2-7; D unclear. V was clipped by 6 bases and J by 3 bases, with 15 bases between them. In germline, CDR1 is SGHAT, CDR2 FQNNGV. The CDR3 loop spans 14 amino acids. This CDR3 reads CASSQSFGFYEQYF. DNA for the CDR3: TGTGCCAGCAGTCAAAGTTTCGGTTTCTACGAGCAGTACTTC.

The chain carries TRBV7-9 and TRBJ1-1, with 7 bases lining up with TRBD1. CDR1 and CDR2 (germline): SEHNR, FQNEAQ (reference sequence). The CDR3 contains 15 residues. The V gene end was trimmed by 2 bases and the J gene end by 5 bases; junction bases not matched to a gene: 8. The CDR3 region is CASSLPKTGYTEAFF. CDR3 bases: TGTGCCAGCAGCTTACCTAAGACAGGGTATACTGAAGCTTTCTTT.

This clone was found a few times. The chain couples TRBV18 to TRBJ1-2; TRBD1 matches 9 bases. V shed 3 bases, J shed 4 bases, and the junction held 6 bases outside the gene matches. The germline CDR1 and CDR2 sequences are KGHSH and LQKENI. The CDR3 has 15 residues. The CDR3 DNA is TGTGCCAGCTCACCGGGGACAGGGACCCTCTATGGCTACACCTTC. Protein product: CASSPGTGTLYGYTF.

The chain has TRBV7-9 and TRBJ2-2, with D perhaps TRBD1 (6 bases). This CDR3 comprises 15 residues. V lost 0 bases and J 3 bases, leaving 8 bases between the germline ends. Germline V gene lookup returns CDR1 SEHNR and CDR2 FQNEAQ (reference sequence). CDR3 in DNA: TGTGCCAGCAGCTTAGCGAGACAGGACACCGGGGAGCTGTTTTTT. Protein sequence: CASSLARQDTGELFF.

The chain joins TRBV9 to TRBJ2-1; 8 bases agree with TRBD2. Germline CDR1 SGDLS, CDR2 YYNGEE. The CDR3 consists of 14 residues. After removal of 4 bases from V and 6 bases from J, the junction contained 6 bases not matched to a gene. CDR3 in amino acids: CASSQGLGGNEQFF. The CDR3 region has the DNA TGTGCCAGCAGCCAGGGACTAGGGGGCAATGAGCAGTTCTTC. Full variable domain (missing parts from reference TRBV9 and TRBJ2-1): DSGVTQTPKHLITATGQRVTLRCSPRSGDLSVYWYQQSLDQGLQFLIQYYNGEERAKGNILERFSAQQFPDLHSELNLSSLELGDSALYFCASSQGLGGNEQFFGPGTRLTVL.

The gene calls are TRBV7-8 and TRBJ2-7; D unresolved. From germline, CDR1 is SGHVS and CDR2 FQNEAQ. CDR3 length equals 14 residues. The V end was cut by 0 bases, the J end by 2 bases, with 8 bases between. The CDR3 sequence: CASSLARSAYEQYF. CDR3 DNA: TGTGCCAGCAGCTTAGCGCGGTCCGCCTACGAGCAGTACTTC.

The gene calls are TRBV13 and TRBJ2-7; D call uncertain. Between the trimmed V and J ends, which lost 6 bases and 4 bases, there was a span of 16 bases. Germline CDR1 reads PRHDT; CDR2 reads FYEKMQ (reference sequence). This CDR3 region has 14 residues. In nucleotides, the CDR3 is TGTGCCAGCAGGCATTGGACCATGGGTTACGAGCAGTACTTC. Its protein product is CASRHWTMGYEQYF.